The 11 T cell receptor beta chains presented below share a single source sample, sequenced in a study of somatic mutations in cytotoxic T cells in rheumatoid arthritis (dated by TCRdb to about 2017). Preparation of the library involved the immunoSEQ multiplex PCR assay. Not all clones reach the TCRdb copy of this immuneACCESS table, which keeps in-frame sequences only. Checked studies attribute under half of the gap to unresolved V genes and leave the rest unexplained. The sample records roughly 35,000 clones, roughly 80% of which are singletons. The top ten hold roughly 3.2% of the sample. Input material: CD8+ T cells sorted from blood. Receptors were obtained from a man aged 40-49 years in good health.

This clone was detected only a few times. This sequence joins TRBV7-9 and TRBJ1-5, with TRBD1 as a possible D gene (5 bases). Trimming removed 2 bases from V and 7 bases from J, with 9 bases in between. The germline gives CDR1 SEHNR, CDR2 FQNEAQ (reference sequence). The CDR3 is made up of 13 amino acids. The CDR3 sequence: CASSLPGGQPQHF. For the CDR3, the DNA is TGTGCCAGCAGCTTACCGGGGGGACAGCCCCAGCATTTT.

This clone was seen once. V and J are TRBV6-1 and TRBJ1-2; D is ambiguous. Germline loops: CDR1 MNHNS, CDR2 SASEGT. The CDR3 contains 14 residues. Trimming left V 3 bases short and J 5 bases short, with 13 bases between. The chain's CDR3 is CASSDMGKEYGYTF. The CDR3 nucleotides read TGTGCCAGCAGTGATATGGGGAAGGAGTATGGCTACACCTTC.

CDR3 coding DNA: TGTGCCAGCAGTGTTGGACAGAGGACTAATGAAAAACTGTTTTTT. Translated: CASSVGQRTNEKLFF. The chain is built from TRBV2 and TRBJ1-4; D perhaps matches TRBD1 (6 bases). This CDR3 spans 15 amino acids. Deletions cut 4 bases from V and 2 bases from J, with 11 bases between. Germline V CDR1 and CDR2: SNHLY, FYNNEI.

This clone was seen more than once but under ten times. This specimen includes other DNA sequences encoding the same CDR3. The rearrangement uses TRBV7-9 and TRBJ1-1, with no clear D. Trimming took off 5 bases at V and 1 base at J, with 5 bases between the two ends. CDR1 SEHNR and CDR2 FQNEAQ come from the germline V gene (reference sequence). The CDR3 sequence is 12 residues long. In DNA, the CDR3 is TGTGCCAGCAGCCCACCGAACACTGAAGCTTTCTTT. Its protein is CASSPPNTEAFF. Filled out from reference TRBV7-9 and TRBJ1-1, the complete variable domain reads DTGVSQNPRHKITKRGQNVTFRCDPISEHNRLYWYRQTLGQGPEFLTYFQNEAQLEKSRLLSDRFSAERPKGSFSTLEIQRTEQGDSAMYLCASSPPNTEAFFGQGTRLTVV.

The chain couples TRBV7-6 to TRBJ1-2, with 8 bases matching TRBD1. The CDR3 contains 13 residues. CDR1 is SGHVS and CDR2 is FNYEAQ in the germline V gene. The J segment lost 5 bases and the V segment lost 3 bases, leaving 2 bases of the junction unmatched. The CDR3 here is CASSLDRDYGYTF. The CDR3 nucleotides are TGTGCCAGCAGCTTGGACAGGGATTATGGCTACACCTTC.

The chain combines TRBV27 with TRBJ2-3; D gene uncertain. V lost 5 bases and J lost 0, with 15 bases in between. In germline, CDR1 is MNHEY, CDR2 SMNVEV (reference sequence). This CDR3 comprises 16 residues. CDR3 protein: CASSLNEATSTDTQYF. The CDR3 DNA is TGTGCCAGCAGTCTTAATGAGGCGACTAGCACAGATACGCAGTATTTT.

This rearrangement joins TRBV7-9 to TRBJ1-5, with a tentative D call TRBD1 (5 bases). The CDR3 contains 15 residues. Germline loops: CDR1 SEHNR, CDR2 FQNEAQ (reference sequence). Trimming took 1 base from V and 4 from J, leaving 11 bases between them. The CDR3 sequence is CASSLDSGWNQPQHF. CDR3 coding DNA: TGTGCCAGCAGCTTAGATTCAGGGTGGAATCAGCCCCAGCATTTT.

In its sample, this clone was seen a few times. The chain employs TRBV14 and TRBJ2-4, with D unresolved. Germline CDR1 SGHDN, CDR2 FVKESK. The CDR3 is 16 residues long. V was shortened by 0 bases and J by 1 base, with 10 bases between the two germline ends. The CDR3 region is CASSQDRLGAKNIQYF. The CDR3 nucleotides read TGTGCCAGCAGCCAAGATCGCTTGGGGGCCAAAAACATTCAGTACTTC.

This clone has only a few counts. The chain has TRBV21-1 and TRBJ1-5. TRBV21-1 is a pseudogene. This CDR3 has 15 amino acids. The CDR3 nucleotides read TGTGCCAGCAGCAACGGGGATCATAGCAATCAGCCCCAGCATTTT. Protein sequence: CASSNGDHSNQPQHF.

The chain carries TRBV5-1 and TRBJ1-2; TRBD1 might be the D (5 bases). V lost 3 bases to trimming and J lost 4 bases, with 16 bases between them. Per the germline V gene, CDR1 is SGHRS and CDR2 is YFSETQ. CDR3 length equals 15 residues. CDR3 amino acids: CASSSRDDHLYGYTF. The CDR3 DNA sequence: TGCGCCAGCAGCTCCCGGGACGACCATCTCTATGGCTACACCTTC.

For the CDR3, the DNA is TGCGCCAGCAGCCAAGATAGGGGAGTGATCTATGGCTACACCTTC. Its protein is CASSQDRGVIYGYTF. The V call is TRBV4-1, the J call TRBJ1-2; D possibly corresponds to TRBD1 (5 bases). Trimming shortened V by 0 bases and J by 4 bases, and 12 bases separated the two germline ends. CDR3 size: 15 residues. The V gene's germline CDR1 is MGHRA and CDR2 YSYEKL.